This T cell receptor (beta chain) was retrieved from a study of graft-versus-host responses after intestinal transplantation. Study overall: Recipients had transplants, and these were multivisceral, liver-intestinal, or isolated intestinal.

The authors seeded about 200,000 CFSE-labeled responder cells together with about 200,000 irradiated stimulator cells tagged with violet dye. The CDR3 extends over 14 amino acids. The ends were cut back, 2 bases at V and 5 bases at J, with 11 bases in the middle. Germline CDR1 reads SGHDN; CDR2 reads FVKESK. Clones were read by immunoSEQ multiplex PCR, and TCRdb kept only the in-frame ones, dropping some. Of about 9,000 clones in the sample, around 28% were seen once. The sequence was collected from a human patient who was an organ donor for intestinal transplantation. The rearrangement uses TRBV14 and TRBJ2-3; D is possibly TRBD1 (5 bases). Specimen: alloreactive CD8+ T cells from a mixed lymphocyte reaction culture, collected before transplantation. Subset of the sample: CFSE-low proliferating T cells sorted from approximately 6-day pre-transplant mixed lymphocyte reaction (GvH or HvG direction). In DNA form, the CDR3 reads TGTGCCAGCAGCCAAATCAGGGATATAGATACGCAGTATTTT. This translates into CASSQIRDIDTQYF.